What follows describes a single T cell receptor (beta chain). As yet, its antigen is unknown. Stimulation used approximately 10 ug/mL lysate from CMV-infected fibroblasts. Memory cells lacking CD40L and CD69 with high CD45RO were sorted. This entry is derived from a study of persistence of HIV-infected CD4 T cells. Sequencing used immunoSEQ version 4 in survey mode. Genomic DNA was diluted to around 10 ng/uL, up to 1 ug per sample. Here immunoSEQ multiplex PCR was the method, and the copy in TCRdb shows in-frame clones only, minus some. This sample yields roughly 34,000 clones, of which around 82% are seen a single time; about 0.9% belongs to the top ten. Trimming took off 1 base at V and 1 base at J, with 14 bases between the two ends. Per germline, CDR1 PRHDT and CDR2 FYEKMQ (reference sequence). The CDR3 is 16 residues long.

The clonotype was recovered from an adult man with HIV who was CMV-seropositive. The source material was CD4+ T cells sorted from PBMCs after roughly 18-hour stimulation, sampled from a patient who received antiretroviral therapy. The chain is built from TRBV13 and TRBJ2-7; D might be TRBD1 (5 bases). CDR3 coding DNA: TGTGCCAGCAGCTTAGTAAAGAGAACAGGTTCCTACGAGCAGTACTTC. Translation: CASSLVKRTGSYEQYF. The whole variable domain, filled in from reference TRBV13 and TRBJ2-7, reads AAGVIQSPRHLIKEKRETATLKCYPIPRHDTVYWYQQGPGQDPQFLISFYEKMQSDKGSIPDRFSAQQFSDYHSELNMSSLELGDSALYFCASSLVKRTGSYEQYFGPGTRLTVT.